This record concerns one T cell receptor (beta chain) sequence. The PCR was carried out with 60 Vbeta primers and 13 Jbeta primers. Profiling relied on immunoSEQ multiplex PCR, and the TCRdb table lists in-frame clones only, not all of them. Of about 190,000 clones listed, just under 75% are singletons. The data are from a study of cytomegalovirus exposure and HLA in healthy donors. Germline CDR1 LNHDA, CDR2 SQIVND (reference sequence). J gave up 6 bases and V 7 bases, and 9 bases lay outside the gene matches. CDR3 length: 14 amino acids. The sequenced material came from PBMCs. The receptor was derived from a man in his thirties or forties in good health and CMV-seropositive. V usage is TRBV19 and J usage is TRBJ1-3, with 7 positions matching TRBD1. CDR3 loop: CASKRQGDSNTIYF. The CDR3 DNA sequence: TGTGCCAGTAAACGACAGGGCGATTCAAACACCATATATTTT.